Following are 32 T cell receptor beta chains from one sample sequenced in a study of T cell repertoires in cytomegalovirus infection. Using its own MiXCR run on the reads, TCRdb lists one record per CDR3 protein. The sample lists 150,000 to 200,000 distinct CDR3 sequences, approximately 30% occurring once. Input material: PBMCs. The receptors were sampled from a human donor in good health (CMV status not recorded). Some clones in this sample may be carry-over from other donors' samples.

The chain combines TRBV29-1 with TRBJ2-7; TRBD1 aligns across 11 bases. From germline, CDR1 is SQVTM and CDR2 ANQGSEA. The ends lost 7 bases at V and 5 bases at J; junction bases unmatched: 10. The CDR3 is made up of 14 amino acids. The CDR3 coding sequence is TGCAGCGCCCAGCCGGGGACAGGGGGTAACGAGCAGTACTTC. Encoded protein: CSAQPGTGGNEQYF.

The chain employs TRBV14 and TRBJ2-1; no clear D gene. The CDR3 runs 16 residues. V shed 2 bases and J shed 5 bases, with 16 bases lying between them. The germline CDR1 and CDR2 sequences are SGHDN and FVKESK. The CDR3 loop reads CASSQRRSIENNEQFF. The CDR3 nucleotides are TGTGCCAGCAGCCAAAGGCGGTCTATCGAGAACAATGAGCAGTTCTTC.

The chain employs TRBV5-6 and TRBJ2-7, with a possible D match to TRBD1 (6 bases). Trimming removed 4 bases from V and 3 bases from J, with 8 bases in between. The CDR3 spans 12 residues. The germline CDR1 and CDR2 sequences are SGHDT and YYEEEE. The chain's CDR3 is CASSGQYYEQYF. CDR3 DNA sequence: TGTGCCAGCAGCGGACAGTACTACGAGCAGTACTTC.

This rearrangement joins TRBV10-3 to TRBJ1-5; D is unclear. The CDR3 is made up of 14 amino acids. Trimming took off 11 bases at V and 1 base at J, with 15 bases between the two ends. From germline, CDR1 is ENHRY and CDR2 SYGVKD. The CDR3 protein is CASRGIGSNQPQHF. The CDR3, as DNA: TGTGCCTCACGCGGGATCGGAAGCAATCAGCCCCAGCATTTT.

This clonotype has more than one count but fewer than ten. This rearrangement joins TRBV20-1 to TRBJ1-4, with a weak D call TRBD1 (6 bases). The CDR3 extends over 12 amino acids. Trimming shortened V by 3 bases and J by 13 bases, and 15 bases separated the two germline ends. Germline V gene sequence: CDR1 DFQATT, CDR2 SNEGSKA (reference sequence). The chain's CDR3 is CSASNRAAGLFF. The CDR3 nucleotides read TGCAGTGCTAGCAACAGGGCGGCAGGACTGTTTTTT.

The V gene is TRBV30, the J gene TRBJ1-1, with D possibly matching TRBD1 (5 bases). The ends were cut back, 0 bases at V and 3 bases at J, with 11 bases in the middle. CDR1 is GTSNPN and CDR2 is SVGIG in the germline V gene (reference sequence). The CDR3 length is 14 residues. As DNA, the CDR3 is TGTGCCTGGAGTGTACAGGTGCAGGACACTGAAGCTTTCTTT. Its translation is CAWSVQVQDTEAFF.

The V and J genes are TRBV5-1 and TRBJ1-1; D possibly corresponds to TRBD1 (5 bases). V lost 4 bases, J lost 0 bases, and 25 bases lay in between. This CDR3 contains 19 residues. Per germline, CDR1 SGHRS and CDR2 YFSETQ. In nucleotides, the CDR3 is TGCGCCAGCAGCCGAGATATCGACACAAGGGTAGGGGTGAACACTGAAGCTTTCTTT. Protein sequence: CASSRDIDTRVGVNTEAFF. The whole variable domain, remainder taken from reference TRBV5-1 and TRBJ1-1, is KAGVTQTPRYLIKTRGQQVTLSCSPISGHRSVSWYQQTPGQGLQFLFEYFSETQRNKGNFPGRFSGRQFSNSRSEMNVSTLELGDSALYLCASSRDIDTRVGVNTEAFFGQGTRLTVV.

This clonotype was seen a few times. The chain carries TRBV19 and TRBJ1-1; D is possibly TRBD1 (5 bases). CDR1 is LNHDA and CDR2 is SQIVND in the germline V gene (reference sequence). The CDR3 extends over 17 amino acids. Trimming removed 2 bases from V and 1 base from J, with 17 bases in between. As DNA, the CDR3 is TGTGCCAGTAGTATAATTGTTAGGGGCCGGACGAACACTGAAGCTTTCTTT. This gives the protein CASSIIVRGRTNTEAFF.

This clonotype has more than one count but fewer than ten. The chain is built from TRBV25-1 and TRBJ2-1; D gene ambiguous. With 5 bases removed from V and 7 bases from J, the gap between germline ends came to 9 bases. The CDR3 totals 12 residues. Germline V CDR1 and CDR2: MGHDK, SYGVNS. This CDR3 is CASSTRKNEQFF. The CDR3 DNA reads TGTGCCAGCAGTACCCGGAAGAATGAGCAGTTCTTC.

The J gene is TRBJ2-1, the V gene TRBV12-5; 13 bases are a match to TRBD2. With V trimmed by 5 bases and J by 0 bases, 10 bases remained unmatched. Germline V CDR1 and CDR2: LGHNT, FRNRAP. This CDR3 spans 19 amino acids. The CDR3 nucleotides are TGTGCTAGTGGTGGACCGGGACTAGCGGGGCTAAGCTCCTACAATGAGCAGTTCTTC. This sequence encodes CASGGPGLAGLSSYNEQFF.

This clonotype was found many times. This chain links TRBV6-5 with TRBJ1-6; possible D gene TRBD1, 5 bases. The germline V gene encodes CDR1 MNHEY and CDR2 SVGAGI. The V gene lost 0 bases and the J gene lost 0 bases, with 12 bases spanning the gap. This CDR3 spans 18 amino acids. DNA for the CDR3: TGTGCCAGCAGTTACTCACAGCCAGGGAGCTCCTATAATTCACCCCTCCACTTT. Protein: CASSYSQPGSSYNSPLHF.

The chain is built from TRBV6-1 and TRBJ1-2; 8 bases match TRBD1. The V and J ends lost 2 bases and 5 bases, in that order; junction bases with no gene match: 7. CDR1 and CDR2 (germline): MNHNS, SASEGT. The CDR3 length is 15 residues. This CDR3 is CASSEQGARPYGYTF. CDR3 nucleotide sequence: TGTGCCAGCAGTGAACAGGGGGCCCGCCCTTATGGCTACACCTTC.

V and J are TRBV15 and TRBJ2-1; 10 bases are shared with TRBD1. This CDR3 comprises 15 residues. V lost 2 bases and J lost 5; bases outside the gene matches: 3. Per germline, CDR1 LNHNV and CDR2 YYDKDF (reference sequence). CDR3 sequence reads: CATSRLGTGDNEQFF. The CDR3 DNA follows: TGTGCCACCAGCAGATTAGGGACAGGGGACAATGAGCAGTTCTTC. Together with reference TRBV15 and TRBJ2-1, the CDR3 gives the full variable domain: DAMVIQNPRYQVTQFGKPVTLSCSQTLNHNVMYWYQQKSSQAPKLLFHYYDKDFNNEADTPDNFQSRRPNTSFCFLDIRSPGLGDTAMYLCATSRLGTGDNEQFFGPGTRLTVL.

The chain has TRBV12-3 or TRBV12-4 and TRBJ1-1; tentative D call: TRBD1 (5 bases). V dropped 7 bases and J dropped 0 bases, with 27 bases sitting between them. This CDR3 is built from 19 residues. CDR3 region: CASTDWVGVAGSMNTEAFF. DNA for the CDR3: TGTGCCAGCACCGATTGGGTCGGAGTGGCAGGGAGCATGAACACTGAAGCTTTCTTT.

The rearrangement joins TRBV19 to TRBJ1-1; possible D gene TRBD1, 5 bases. Germline CDR1 and CDR2: LNHDA and SQIVND (reference sequence). V was cut by 5 bases and J by 11 bases, with 24 bases left in between. There are 15 residues in the CDR3. The chain's CDR3 is CASSSTGRAPSQAFF. CDR3 in DNA: TGTGCCAGTAGTTCCACGGGCAGGGCCCCGTCTCAGGCTTTCTTT.

This clonotype was picked up a small number of times. This sequence joins TRBV29-1 and TRBJ2-1; D unclear. This CDR3 is built from 8 residues. Trimming left V 6 bases short and J 6 bases short, with 0 bases between. Germline lookup yields CDR1 SQVTM and CDR2 ANQGSEA. The CDR3 reads CSVNEQFF. In DNA form, the CDR3 reads TGCAGCGTCAATGAGCAGTTCTTC.

This clonotype was counted a few times. In DNA, the CDR3 is TGCAGCGTGATACCCGAAGGAGGGAACACTGAAGCTTTCTTT. Translated, it gives CSVIPEGGNTEAFF. The chain carries TRBV29-1 and TRBJ1-1; the D is unclear. CDR3 size: 14 residues. V was pared by 6 bases and J by 1 base, with 15 bases between. Germline V gene data show CDR1 as SQVTM and CDR2 as ANQGSEA. Complete variable domain (other parts from reference TRBV29-1 and TRBJ1-1): SAVISQKPSRDICQRGTSLTIQCQVDSQVTMMFWYRQQPGQSLTLIATANQGSEATYESGFVIDKFPISRPNLTFSTLTVSNMSPEDSSIYLCSVIPEGGNTEAFFGQGTRLTVV.

This clonotype was counted between two and nine times. V and J are TRBV6-5 and TRBJ1-2, with 8 bases identical to TRBD1. The germline CDR1 and CDR2 sequences are MNHEY and SVGAGI. The CDR3 covers 15 residues. The ends lost 2 bases at V and 9 bases at J; junction bases unmatched: 11. The CDR3 region has the DNA TGTGCCAGCAGTTACCTGTTCGTGGACAGGGCCCGCTACACCTTC. This encodes CASSYLFVDRARYTF.

This clonotype was observed a few times. The chain uses TRBV7-4 and TRBJ1-2; maybe TRBD1 (6 bases). Trimming left V 0 bases short and J 3 bases short, with 14 bases between. Germline V gives CDR1 SGHVT, CDR2 SQSDAQ. The CDR3 consists of 16 residues. In DNA form, the CDR3 reads TGTGCCAGCAGCTTAGCGGCCGGGGGCGCTTACTATGGCTACACCTTC. It yields the protein CASSLAAGGAYYGYTF. Using reference TRBV7-4 and TRBJ1-2 for the parts outside the CDR3, the full variable domain is GAGVSQSPRYKVAKRGRDVALRCDSISGHVTLYWYRQTLGQGSEVLTYSQSDAQRDKSGRPSGRFSAERPERSVSTLKIQRTEQGDSAVYLCASSLAAGGAYYGYTFGSGTRLTVV.

This clonotype was detected a few times. The J gene is TRBJ2-4, the V gene TRBV7-2, with D possibly called TRBD1 or TRBD2 (6 bases each). V was clipped by 4 bases and J by 6 bases, with 16 bases between them. The CDR3 is 15 residues long. The germline V gene encodes CDR1 SGHTA and CDR2 FQGNSA. The CDR3 DNA reads TGTGCCAGCAGCTCTATGCGGGACACGTTAAACATTCAGTACTTC. It encodes CASSSMRDTLNIQYF.

This clonotype was detected only a few times. The gene calls are TRBV7-2 and TRBJ2-3, with 11 bases identical to TRBD2. From germline, CDR1 is SGHTA and CDR2 FQGNSA. This CDR3 has 14 amino acids. The V segment lost 4 bases and the J segment 9 bases; nucleotides outside the gene matches: 6. The CDR3 DNA sequence: TGTGCCAGCAGCTCGGGACTAGCGGTCGGCACGCAGTATTTT. It yields the protein CASSSGLAVGTQYF.

This clonotype appeared many times. The genes are TRBV7-8 and TRBJ1-1; TRBD1 aligns across 8 bases. CDR1 and CDR2 from the germline V gene are SGHVS and FQNEAQ. The CDR3 has 13 residues. Unmatched junction bases numbered 1, after V lost 7 bases and J lost 0 bases. The CDR3 here is CASNRGVNTEAFF. CDR3 in DNA: TGTGCCAGCAACAGGGGGGTGAACACTGAAGCTTTCTTT.

The chain links TRBV6-2 or TRBV6-3 to TRBJ2-5; D gene ambiguous. The V end lost 10 bases, the J end lost 3 bases, and 6 bases lay between the germline ends. CDR1 and CDR2 from the germline V gene are MNHEY and SVGEGT. The CDR3 runs 10 residues. This chain's CDR3 is CATRKETQYF. The CDR3 DNA reads TGTGCCACTAGGAAAGAGACCCAGTACTTC.

This clonotype appeared a few times. This rearrangement joins TRBV10-3 to TRBJ2-6; maybe TRBD2 (6 bases). Trimming took 6 bases from V and 0 from J, leaving 6 bases between them. The CDR3 runs 14 residues. Germline V gene lookup returns CDR1 ENHRY and CDR2 SYGVKD. CDR3 sequence reads: CAIRRDSGANVLTF. The CDR3 nucleotides are TGTGCCATCAGGCGGGACTCTGGGGCCAACGTCCTGACTTTC.

This clonotype was recorded only once. A much larger clone is a single base away; this may be a read error. V usage is TRBV7-2 and J usage is TRBJ1-2; TRBD1 might be the D (6 bases). In germline, CDR1 is SGHTA, CDR2 FQGNSA. V was shortened by 1 base and J by 4 bases, with 13 bases between the two germline ends. This CDR3 contains 15 residues. The CDR3 here is CASSLVPGAPYGYTF. CDR3 in DNA: TGTGCCAGCAGCTTAGTGCCAGGGGCCCCCTATGGCTACACCTTC.

The J gene is TRBJ2-1, the V gene TRBV12-3 or TRBV12-4; TRBD1 aligns across 7 bases. This CDR3 is built from 15 residues. With 5 bases clipped from V and 1 base from J, the junction kept 5 bases outside the gene matches. The CDR3 is CASSRDRSSYNEQFF. In DNA, the CDR3 is TGTGCCAGCAGTCGGGACAGATCATCCTACAATGAGCAGTTCTTC.

This rearrangement joins TRBV2 to TRBJ2-6; D possibly uses TRBD1 or TRBD2 (6 bases each). V was pared by 0 bases and J by 2 bases, with 14 bases between. Germline values: CDR1 SNHLY, CDR2 FYNNEI. This CDR3 is built from 18 residues. CDR3 DNA: TGTGCCAGCAGTGAAGCGGGGGGCCCAGGTGCTGGGGCCAACGTCCTGACTTTC. Translated: CASSEAGGPGAGANVLTF.

The table lists this clonotype with a few counts. The chain links TRBV5-1 to TRBJ2-1; 8 bases align to TRBD1. The junction had 10 bases not matched to a gene; V was cut back by 4 bases and J by 7 bases. The CDR3 runs 15 residues. Germline V gene sequence: CDR1 SGHRS, CDR2 YFSETQ. This CDR3 is CASSIRTGSTNEQFF. CDR3 DNA: TGCGCCAGCAGCATAAGGACAGGGTCTACGAATGAGCAGTTCTTC.

In its sample, this clonotype was seen a few times. V is TRBV2 and J is TRBJ2-3; D unclear. V shed 7 bases and J shed 0 bases, with 11 bases lying between them. Germline CDR1 reads SNHLY; CDR2 reads FYNNEI. The CDR3 consists of 14 residues. The CDR3 nucleotides read TGTGCCAGCATAAGATGGGCTAGCACAGATACGCAGTATTTT. Its translation is CASIRWASTDTQYF.

The chain links TRBV5-6 to TRBJ1-2; D remains ambiguous. Germline V CDR1 and CDR2: SGHDT, YYEEEE. There are 12 residues in the CDR3. Trimming removed 3 bases from V and 2 bases from J, with 5 bases in between. CDR3 nucleotide sequence: TGTGCCAGCAGCTCGGACAACTATGGCTACACCTTC. Residues: CASSSDNYGYTF.

The V call is TRBV12-3 or TRBV12-4, the J call TRBJ1-1; D not certain. The V and J ends lost 2 bases and 0 bases respectively, with 7 bases between them. The CDR3 extends over 14 amino acids. The CDR3 loop reads CASSLLGMNTEAFF. The CDR3, as DNA: TGTGCCAGCAGTTTACTAGGGATGAACACTGAAGCTTTCTTT.

Concerning this clonotype: It may be a read error: a sequence one base away is much more abundant. The chain recombines TRBV7-2 with TRBJ1-6; a possible D gene is TRBD1 (5 bases). Trimming pared 1 base from V and 8 bases from J, leaving 9 bases between. Germline CDR1 and CDR2: SGHTA and FQGNSA. The CDR3 is 14 residues long. CDR3 sequence reads: CASSLEPGDSPLHF. The CDR3 region has the DNA TGTGCCAGCAGCTTAGAGCCGGGGGATTCACCCCTCCACTTT.